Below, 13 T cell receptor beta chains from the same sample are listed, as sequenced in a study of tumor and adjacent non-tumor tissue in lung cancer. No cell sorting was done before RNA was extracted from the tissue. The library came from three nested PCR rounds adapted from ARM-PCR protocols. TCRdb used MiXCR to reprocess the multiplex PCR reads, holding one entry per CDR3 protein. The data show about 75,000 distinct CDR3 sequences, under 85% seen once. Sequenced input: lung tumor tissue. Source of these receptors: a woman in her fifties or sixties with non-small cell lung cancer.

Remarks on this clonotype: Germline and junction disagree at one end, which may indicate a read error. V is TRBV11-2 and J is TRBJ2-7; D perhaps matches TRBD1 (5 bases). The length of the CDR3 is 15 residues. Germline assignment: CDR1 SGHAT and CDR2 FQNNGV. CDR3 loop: CASSRVRYRIYEQYF. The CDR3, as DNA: TGTGCCAGCAGCCGAGTGCGGTACAGGATCTACGAGCAATACTTC.

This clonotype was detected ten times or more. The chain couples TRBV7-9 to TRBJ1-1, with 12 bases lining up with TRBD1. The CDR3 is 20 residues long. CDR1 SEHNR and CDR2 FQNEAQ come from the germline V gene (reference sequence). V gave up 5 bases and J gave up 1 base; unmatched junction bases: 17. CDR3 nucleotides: TGTGCCAGCAGCGGGCGCCGGGACAGGGGGCGCGAAGATCCGAACACTGAAGCTTTCTTT. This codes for CASSGRRDRGREDPNTEAFF.

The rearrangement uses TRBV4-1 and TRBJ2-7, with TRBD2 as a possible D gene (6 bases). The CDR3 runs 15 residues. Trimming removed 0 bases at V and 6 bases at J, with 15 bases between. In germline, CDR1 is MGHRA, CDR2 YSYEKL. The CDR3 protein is CASSQDAGGACEQYV. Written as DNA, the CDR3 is TGCGCCAGCAGCCAAGATGCGGGCGGGGCCTGCGAGCAGTACGTC.

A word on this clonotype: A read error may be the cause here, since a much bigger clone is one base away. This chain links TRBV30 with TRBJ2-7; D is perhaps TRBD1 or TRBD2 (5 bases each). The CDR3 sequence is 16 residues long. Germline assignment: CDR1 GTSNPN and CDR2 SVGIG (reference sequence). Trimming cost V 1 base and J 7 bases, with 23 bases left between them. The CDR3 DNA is TGTGCCTGGAGTGCCCGCTTCGGGACGACTACTAGGGAGCAGTACTTC. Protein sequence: CAWSARFGTTTREQYF.

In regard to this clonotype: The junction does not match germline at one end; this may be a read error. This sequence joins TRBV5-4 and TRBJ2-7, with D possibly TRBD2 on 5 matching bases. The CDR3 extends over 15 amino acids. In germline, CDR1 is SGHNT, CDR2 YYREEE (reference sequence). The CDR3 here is CTSSLGRDSSYEQYF. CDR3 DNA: TGTACCAGCAGCTTGGGCCGGGATAGCTCCTATGAACAGTACTTC.

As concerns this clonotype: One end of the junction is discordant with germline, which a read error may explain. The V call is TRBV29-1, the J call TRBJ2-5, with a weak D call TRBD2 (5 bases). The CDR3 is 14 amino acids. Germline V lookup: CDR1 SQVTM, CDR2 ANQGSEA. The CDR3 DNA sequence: TGTAGCGTTGAAGTTGCGACTAAGCGAGAGACCCAGTACTTC. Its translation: CSVEVATKRETQYF.

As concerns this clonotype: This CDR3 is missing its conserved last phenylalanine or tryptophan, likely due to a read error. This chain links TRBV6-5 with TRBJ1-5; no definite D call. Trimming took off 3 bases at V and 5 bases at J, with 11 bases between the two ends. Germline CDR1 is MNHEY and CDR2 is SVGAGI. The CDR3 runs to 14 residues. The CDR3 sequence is CASSYPRSDQPQHY. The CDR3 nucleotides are TGTGCCAGCAGTTATCCAAGATCTGATCAGCCCCAGCATTAT.

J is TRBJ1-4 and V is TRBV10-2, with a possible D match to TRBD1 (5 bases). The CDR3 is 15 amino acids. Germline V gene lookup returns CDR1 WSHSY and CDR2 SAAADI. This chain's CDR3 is CTISDFGDRDEKLFF. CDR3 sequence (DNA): TGCACCATCAGTGATTTTGGGGACCGGGACGAAAAACTGTTTTTT.

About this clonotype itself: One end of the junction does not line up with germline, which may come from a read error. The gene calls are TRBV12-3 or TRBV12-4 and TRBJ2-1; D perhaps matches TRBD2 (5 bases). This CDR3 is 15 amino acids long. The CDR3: CAGSLELATFNEQFF. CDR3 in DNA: TGTGCCGGCAGTTTAGAGCTAGCAACCTTCAATGAGCAGTTCTTC.

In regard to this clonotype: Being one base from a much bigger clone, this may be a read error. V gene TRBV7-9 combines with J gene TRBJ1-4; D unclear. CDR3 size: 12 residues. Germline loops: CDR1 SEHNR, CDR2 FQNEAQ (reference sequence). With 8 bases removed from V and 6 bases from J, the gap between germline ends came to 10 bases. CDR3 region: CASVGSYEKLFF. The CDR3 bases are TGTGCCAGCGTGGGCAGCTATGAAAAACTGTTTTTT.

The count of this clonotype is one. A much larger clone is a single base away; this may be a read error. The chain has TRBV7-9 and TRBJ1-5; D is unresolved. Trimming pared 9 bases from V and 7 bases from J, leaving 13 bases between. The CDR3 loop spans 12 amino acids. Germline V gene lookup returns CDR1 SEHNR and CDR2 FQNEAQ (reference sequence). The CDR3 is CASQSAVQPQHF. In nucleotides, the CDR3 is TGTGCCAGTCAGTCGGCGGTGCAGCCCCAGCATTTT.

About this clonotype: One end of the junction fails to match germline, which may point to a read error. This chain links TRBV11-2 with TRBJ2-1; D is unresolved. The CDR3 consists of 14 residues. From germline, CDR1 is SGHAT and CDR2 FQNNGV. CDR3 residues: CAGGFGSADNEQSF. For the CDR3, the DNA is TGTGCCGGCGGCTTTGGCAGTGCCGACAATGAGCAGTCCTTC.

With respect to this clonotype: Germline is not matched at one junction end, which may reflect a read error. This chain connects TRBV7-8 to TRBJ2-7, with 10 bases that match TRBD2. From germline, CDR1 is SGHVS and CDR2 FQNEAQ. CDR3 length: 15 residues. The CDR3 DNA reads TGTGTCAGCAGTTCGACTAGCGGGTTAATCTACGAGCAGTACTTC. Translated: CVSSSTSGLIYEQYF.